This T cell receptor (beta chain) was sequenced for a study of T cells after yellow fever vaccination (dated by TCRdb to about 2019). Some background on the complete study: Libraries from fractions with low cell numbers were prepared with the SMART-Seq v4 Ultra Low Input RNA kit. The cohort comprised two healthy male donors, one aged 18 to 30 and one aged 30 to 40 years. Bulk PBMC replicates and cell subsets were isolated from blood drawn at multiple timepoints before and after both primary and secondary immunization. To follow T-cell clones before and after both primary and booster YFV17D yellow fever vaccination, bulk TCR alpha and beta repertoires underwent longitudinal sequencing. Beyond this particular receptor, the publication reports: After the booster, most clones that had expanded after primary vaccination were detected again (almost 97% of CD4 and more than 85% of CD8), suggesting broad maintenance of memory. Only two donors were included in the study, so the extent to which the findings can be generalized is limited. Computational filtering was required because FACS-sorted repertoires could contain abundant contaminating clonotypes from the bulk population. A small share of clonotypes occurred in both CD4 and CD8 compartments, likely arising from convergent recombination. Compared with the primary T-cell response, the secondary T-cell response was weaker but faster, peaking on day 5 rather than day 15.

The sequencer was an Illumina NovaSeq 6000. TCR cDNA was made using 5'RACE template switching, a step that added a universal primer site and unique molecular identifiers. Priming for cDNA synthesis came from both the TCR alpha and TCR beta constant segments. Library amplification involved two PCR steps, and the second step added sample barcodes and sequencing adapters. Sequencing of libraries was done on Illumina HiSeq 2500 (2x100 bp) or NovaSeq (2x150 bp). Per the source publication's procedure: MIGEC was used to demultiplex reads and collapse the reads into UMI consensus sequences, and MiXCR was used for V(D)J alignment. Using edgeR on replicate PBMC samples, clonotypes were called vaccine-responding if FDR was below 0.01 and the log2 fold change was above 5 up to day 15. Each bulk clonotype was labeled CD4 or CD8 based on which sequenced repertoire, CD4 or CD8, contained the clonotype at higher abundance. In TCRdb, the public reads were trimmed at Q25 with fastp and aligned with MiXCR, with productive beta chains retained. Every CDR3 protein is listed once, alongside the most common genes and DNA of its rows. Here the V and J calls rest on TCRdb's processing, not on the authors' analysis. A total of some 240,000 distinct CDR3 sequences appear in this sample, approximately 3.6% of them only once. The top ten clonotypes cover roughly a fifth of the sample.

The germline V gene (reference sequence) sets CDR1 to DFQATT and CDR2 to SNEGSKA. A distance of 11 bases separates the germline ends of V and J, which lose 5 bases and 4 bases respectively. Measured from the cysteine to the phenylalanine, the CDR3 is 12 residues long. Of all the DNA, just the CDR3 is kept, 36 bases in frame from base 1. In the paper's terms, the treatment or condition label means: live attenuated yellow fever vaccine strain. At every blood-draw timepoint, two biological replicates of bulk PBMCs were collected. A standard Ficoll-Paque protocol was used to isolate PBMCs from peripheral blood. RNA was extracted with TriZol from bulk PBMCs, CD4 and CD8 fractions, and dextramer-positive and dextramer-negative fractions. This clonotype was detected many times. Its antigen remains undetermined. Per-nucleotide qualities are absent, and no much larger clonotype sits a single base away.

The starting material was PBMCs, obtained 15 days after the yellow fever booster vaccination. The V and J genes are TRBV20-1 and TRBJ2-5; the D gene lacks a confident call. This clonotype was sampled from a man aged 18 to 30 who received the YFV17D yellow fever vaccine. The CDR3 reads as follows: CSAGPTGETQYF. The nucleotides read TGCAGTGCTGGGCCCACTGGAGAGACCCAGTACTTC.